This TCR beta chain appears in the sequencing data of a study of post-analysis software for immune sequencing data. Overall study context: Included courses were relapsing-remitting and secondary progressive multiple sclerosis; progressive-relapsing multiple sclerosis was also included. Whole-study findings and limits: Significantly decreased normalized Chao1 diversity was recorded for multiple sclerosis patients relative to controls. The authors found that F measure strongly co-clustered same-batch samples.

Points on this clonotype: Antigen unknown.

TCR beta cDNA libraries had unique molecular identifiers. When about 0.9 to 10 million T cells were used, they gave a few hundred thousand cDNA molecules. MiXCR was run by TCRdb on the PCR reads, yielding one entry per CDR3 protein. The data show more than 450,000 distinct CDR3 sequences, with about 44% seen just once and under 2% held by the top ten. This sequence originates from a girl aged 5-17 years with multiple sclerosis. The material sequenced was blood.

The CDR3 loop reads CSVRKGGTDTQYF. The CDR3 nucleotides are TGCAGCGTTCGTAAGGGGGGCACAGATACGCAGTATTTT. This rearrangement joins TRBV29-1 to TRBJ2-3; possibly TRBD1 for D (6 bases). This CDR3 is built from 13 residues. Trimming pared 5 bases from V and 1 base from J, leaving 10 bases between. CDR1 and CDR2 (germline): SQVTM, ANQGSEA.